The present TCR beta chain was sequenced within a study of technical replicates of blood from several donors. Profiled with immunoSEQ multiplex PCR; TCRdb holds only in-frame clones, not every one. Altogether 70,000 or so clones are present, about 87% being singletons, with the ten largest covering roughly 4.8%. The germline V and J ends were trimmed by 2 bases and 4 bases, with 11 bases remaining between them. Looked up from germline, CDR1 is GTSNPN and CDR2 is SVGIG (reference sequence). The CDR3 runs to 13 residues. The sequence was obtained from a human donor in good health. Some clones in this sample may be carry-over from other donors' samples. Sequenced material: PBMCs. The chain combines TRBV30 with TRBJ1-2; D unresolved. The chain's CDR3 is CAWSPPGPYGYTF. DNA of the CDR3: TGTGCCTGGAGTCCCCCGGGTCCCTATGGCTACACCTTC.